A single sample is the source of the 7 T cell receptor beta chains below, sequenced in a study of shared clonotypes between healthy human individuals (dated by TCRdb to the early 2020s). The method was the immunoSEQ multiplex PCR assay. TCRdb provides this immuneACCESS table in a form limited to in-frame rearrangements. Some clones are lacking; in checked studies, under half of them reflect an unresolved V gene, and why the rest are absent is not known. The sample data list 2 million to 2.5 million clones, and over 85% of these were observed just once. Of the sample, 0.1% to 0.15% falls within the top ten clones. Sequencing was carried out using naive CD4+ T cells sorted from blood. Taken with the paper, the label for cell subset or site translates to: CD45RA+ positively selected. These receptors all stem from a man younger than 30 in good health.

This sequence joins TRBV4-1 and TRBJ2-7; TRBD1 matches at 7 bases. There are 16 residues in the CDR3. Per the germline V gene, CDR1 is MGHRA and CDR2 is YSYEKL. The trim removed 1 base at V and 4 bases at J, leaving 10 bases unmatched. The CDR3 is CASSQVLQGSRYEQYF. The CDR3 coding sequence is TGCGCCAGCAGCCAAGTCTTACAGGGGAGTAGATACGAGCAGTACTTC.

The chain uses TRBV4-1 and TRBJ1-2; tentatively, D is TRBD1 (6 bases). The CDR3 loop spans 15 amino acids. V lost 2 bases to trimming and J lost 1 base, with 11 bases between them. Germline V gives CDR1 MGHRA, CDR2 YSYEKL. CDR3 bases: TGCGCCAGCAGCCAACAGGACAGCCTTAACTATGGCTACACCTTC. The encoded protein is CASSQQDSLNYGYTF.

In the case of this clone: This same CDR3 is encoded by further DNA sequences in the sample. V is TRBV6-5 and J is TRBJ1-2; 8 bases line up with TRBD1. V trimming: 6 bases; J trimming: 5 bases; junction bases outside the gene matches: 2. In germline, CDR1 is MNHEY, CDR2 SVGAGI. This CDR3 comprises 12 residues. CDR3 coding DNA: TGTGCCAGCAGACGGACAGGGTATGGCTACACCTTC. Its translation is CASRRTGYGYTF.

The V and J genes are TRBV2 and TRBJ2-7; 11 bases map to TRBD1. V was pared by 6 bases and J by 7 bases, with 11 bases of the junction left unmatched. The CDR3 consists of 15 residues. Germline CDR1 reads SNHLY; CDR2 reads FYNNEI. In nucleotides, the CDR3 is TGTGCCAGCAGCGTCTTGGGACAGGGGGTCGGGGAGCAGTACTTC. This encodes CASSVLGQGVGEQYF.

This chain connects TRBV5-1 to TRBJ1-6; D is possibly TRBD1 (6 bases). V lost 3 bases and J lost 10, with 14 bases in between. This CDR3 is built from 14 residues. The germline gives CDR1 SGHRS, CDR2 YFSETQ. The CDR3 DNA follows: TGCGCCAGCAGCTGGGATGGGACAAAATCACCCCTCCACTTT. It yields the protein CASSWDGTKSPLHF. The full variable domain, completed using reference TRBV5-1 and TRBJ1-6, is KAGVTQTPRYLIKTRGQQVTLSCSPISGHRSVSWYQQTPGQGLQFLFEYFSETQRNKGNFPGRFSGRQFSNSRSEMNVSTLELGDSALYLCASSWDGTKSPLHFGNGTRLTVT.

V gene TRBV6-5 combines with J gene TRBJ2-7, with 10 bases lining up with TRBD1. Germline V CDR1 and CDR2: MNHEY, SVGAGI. This CDR3 region has 15 residues. Trimming cost V 7 bases and J 6 bases; bases outside gene matches: 12. Here the CDR3 reads CASTPTGGASAEQYF. The DNA for the CDR3 is TGTGCCAGCACCCCGACAGGGGGCGCGTCCGCCGAGCAGTACTTC.

V and J are TRBV30 and TRBJ1-2; TRBD1 matches at 7 bases. V lost 2 bases and J lost 7; bases outside the gene matches: 4. Germline V gene lookup returns CDR1 GTSNPN and CDR2 SVGIG (reference sequence). This CDR3 is 12 amino acids long. CDR3 residues: CAWSRAGGGYTF. DNA for the CDR3: TGTGCCTGGAGTAGGGCAGGGGGTGGCTACACCTTC. Based on the CDR3 plus reference TRBV30 and TRBJ1-2, the full variable domain is SQTIHQWPATLVQPVGSPLSLECTVEGTSNPNLYWYRQAAGRGLQLLFYSVGIGQISSEVPQNLSASRPQDRQFILSSKKLLLSDSGFYLCAWSRAGGGYTFGSGTRLTVV.